A single sample is the source of the 30 T cell receptor beta chains below, sequenced in a study of Ad26.COV2.S vaccination and SARS-CoV-2 variants (dated by TCRdb to about 2021). The receptor library was made with the immunoSEQ multiplex PCR assay. In its TCRdb copy, this immuneACCESS table keeps in-frame sequences only and misses some clones. Where compared with another copy, unresolved V genes explain less than half of these, and the others have no known cause. This sample holds roughly 300,000 clones; around nine tenths were observed only once. The ten top clones hold roughly a tenth of the sample. Interpreted using the paper, the treatment or condition label stands for: over 15 received Ad26.COV2.S at low or high dose, single or two shots; several received placebo; per-sample allocation not given. For vaccine and placebo recipients, repertoires were sequenced using samples collected on day 63 after the first injection.

The sequenced sample was peripheral blood, obtained in a trial of Ad26.COV2.S vaccine versus placebo. The receptor source for this set is a person between 18 and 65 years old who received the Ad26.COV2.S COVID-19 vaccine or a placebo.

The J gene is TRBJ2-6, the V gene TRBV7-2; D ambiguous. The CDR3 is made up of 15 amino acids. The ends were cut back, 5 bases at V and 2 bases at J, with 10 bases in the middle. The germline gives CDR1 SGHTA, CDR2 FQGNSA. The CDR3 spells CASSAPIPGANVLTF. CDR3 nucleotide sequence: TGTGCCAGCAGCGCCCCGATCCCTGGGGCCAACGTCCTGACTTTC.

The chain couples TRBV28 to TRBJ2-7; TRBD2 might be the D (5 bases). Germline CDR1 and CDR2: MDHEN and SYDVKM. The V and J ends lost 2 bases and 4 bases respectively, with 15 bases between them. The CDR3 runs to 15 residues. This CDR3 reads CASSLGGLRIYEQYF. CDR3 in DNA: TGTGCCAGCAGTTTAGGTGGACTCCGAATATACGAGCAGTACTTC.

J is TRBJ2-2 and V is TRBV28; D gene uncertain. V shed 3 bases and J shed 4 bases, with 6 bases lying between them. The CDR3 contains 13 residues. Germline lookup yields CDR1 MDHEN and CDR2 SYDVKM. The CDR3 nucleotides are TGTGCCAGCAGTTTTTGGGGCACCGGGGAGCTGTTTTTT. The encoded protein is CASSFWGTGELFF.

J is TRBJ2-5 and V is TRBV5-1; 7 bases map to TRBD1. Trimming at V came to 4 bases and at J to 5 bases, leaving 5 bases not matched to a gene. Per germline, CDR1 SGHRS and CDR2 YFSETQ. This CDR3 is 13 amino acids long. The CDR3 loop reads CASSPGQEETQYF. In DNA form, the CDR3 reads TGCGCCAGCAGCCCCGGACAGGAGGAGACCCAGTACTTC.

The CDR3 spells CASSRSTDTQYF. The DNA of the CDR3 is TGTGCCAGCAGCCGGAGTACAGATACGCAGTATTTT. J is TRBJ2-3 and V is TRBV7-9; no clear D. CDR1 is SEHNR, CDR2 FQNEAQ, per germline (reference sequence). This CDR3 comprises 12 residues. Trimming took off 5 bases at V and 3 bases at J, with 6 bases between the two ends.

There are a few counts of this clone. CDR3 residues: CSVYDSGGEQYF. The CDR3 nucleotides are TGCAGCGTATATGATTCGGGAGGCGAGCAGTACTTC. The chain carries TRBV29-1 and TRBJ2-7; 7 nucleotides align to TRBD2. Germline values: CDR1 SQVTM, CDR2 ANQGSEA. V lost 6 bases to trimming and J lost 6 bases; unmatched junction nucleotides: 8. CDR3 length: 12 amino acids.

The chain uses TRBV7-9 and TRBJ1-3; 8 positions match TRBD1. Germline CDR1 is SEHNR and CDR2 is FQNEAQ (reference sequence). The CDR3 runs 15 residues. V trimming: 5 bases; J trimming: 2 bases; junction bases outside the gene matches: 5. For the CDR3, the DNA is TGTGCCAGCAGCCCAGGGGGCCCACCTGGAAACACCATATATTTT. It encodes CASSPGGPPGNTIYF.

In its sample, this clone was seen once. The chain combines TRBV4-1 with TRBJ2-7; D may be TRBD2 (7 bases). Trimming took off 2 bases at V and 0 bases at J, with 17 bases between the two ends. Germline CDR1 reads MGHRA; CDR2 reads YSYEKL. CDR3 size: 17 residues. Here the CDR3 DNA reads TGCGCCAGCAGCCAACCTAGGGGGGGGATGGACTCCTACGAGCAGTACTTC. Translated, it gives CASSQPRGGMDSYEQYF.

J is TRBJ1-4 and V is TRBV5-5; TRBD1 agrees at 9 bases. Trimming took 4 bases from V and 7 from J; bases not matched to a gene: 8. The germline CDR1 and CDR2 sequences are SGHKS and YYEKEE (reference sequence). The length of the CDR3 is 15 residues. As DNA, the CDR3 is TGTGCCAGCAGCCATCGGGACAGGGAAAGTGAAAAACTGTTTTTT. This sequence encodes CASSHRDRESEKLFF.

The J gene is TRBJ2-5, the V gene TRBV29-1; 8 bases fit TRBD1. The CDR3 consists of 16 residues. The germline CDR1 and CDR2 sequences are SQVTM and ANQGSEA. The J segment lost 2 bases and the V segment lost 5 bases, leaving 13 bases of the junction unmatched. This chain's CDR3 is CSVPGQGPLIQETQYF. Here the CDR3 DNA reads TGCAGCGTTCCCGGACAGGGACCTCTGATTCAAGAGACCCAGTACTTC.

The chain couples TRBV9 to TRBJ2-5, with TRBD1 matching over 8 bases. There are 15 residues in the CDR3. CDR1 SGDLS and CDR2 YYNGEE come from the germline V gene. The ends lost 3 bases at V and 5 bases at J; junction bases unmatched: 9. Written as DNA, the CDR3 is TGTGCCAGCAGCGCCCCGGGACAGGTTCCGGAGACCCAGTACTTC. It encodes CASSAPGQVPETQYF.

The genes are TRBV27 and TRBJ2-3, with D hard to call. CDR1 is MNHEY and CDR2 is SMNVEV in the germline V gene (reference sequence). Trimming pared 5 bases from V and 1 base from J, leaving 7 bases between. The CDR3 spans 13 residues. Here the CDR3 DNA reads TGTGCCAGCAGTCCCCCCGGCACAGATACGCAGTATTTT. Translation: CASSPPGTDTQYF.

The chain links TRBV5-1 to TRBJ1-2; D ambiguous. This CDR3 region has 15 residues. The V gene's germline CDR1 is SGHRS and CDR2 YFSETQ. V was pared by 0 bases and J by 1 base, with 10 bases between. CDR3 loop: CASSLVSSFNYGYTF. The CDR3 DNA reads TGCGCCAGCAGCTTGGTTAGCAGTTTTAACTATGGCTACACCTTC.

Concerning this clone: Additional DNA sequences in this sample encode the identical CDR3. The chain employs TRBV24-1 and TRBJ1-1; D gene ambiguous. The germline V gene has CDR1 KGHDR and CDR2 SFDVKD. The ends were cut back, 7 bases at V and 0 bases at J, with 8 bases in the middle. The CDR3 has 13 amino acids. In DNA, the CDR3 is TGTGCCACCAGGCAGAGCTTGAACACTGAAGCTTTCTTT. Protein sequence: CATRQSLNTEAFF.

The chain joins TRBV19 to TRBJ1-5; D is undetermined. The CDR3 has 14 amino acids. Trimming pared 7 bases from V and 2 bases from J, leaving 12 bases between. In germline, CDR1 is LNHDA, CDR2 SQIVND (reference sequence). Here the CDR3 reads CASKMSRGNQPQHF. CDR3 in DNA: TGTGCCAGTAAAATGAGCCGGGGCAATCAGCCCCAGCATTTT.

The sample holds one count of this clone. The chain employs TRBV10-3 and TRBJ2-5; 12 nucleotides match TRBD2. This CDR3 is 15 amino acids long. V was clipped by 6 bases and J by 1 base; unmatched bases: 3. In germline, CDR1 is ENHRY, CDR2 SYGVKD. The CDR3 nucleotides are TGTGCCATCAGCTCTAGCGGGGGGGTCCAAGAGACCCAGTACTTC. Amino acids: CAISSSGGVQETQYF.

The chain has TRBV7-6 and TRBJ1-4; 8 bases align to TRBD1. Trimming cost V 2 bases and J 7 bases; bases outside gene matches: 6. CDR3 length: 15 residues. The V gene's germline CDR1 is SGHVS and CDR2 FNYEAQ. The CDR3 DNA reads as TGTGCCAGCAGCTTATTGACAGGGGCGAGTGAAAAACTGTTTTTT. This gives the protein CASSLLTGASEKLFF.

The rearrangement uses TRBV18 and TRBJ1-4; D not certain. Looked up from germline, CDR1 is KGHSH and CDR2 is LQKENI. The V and J ends lost 8 bases and 0 bases respectively, with 13 bases between them. This CDR3 has 15 residues. The CDR3 is CASHRMSSTNEKLFF. The CDR3 DNA sequence: TGTGCCAGCCATCGTATGTCCTCAACTAATGAAAAACTGTTTTTT.

Many counts were recorded for this clone. The chain carries TRBV5-6 and TRBJ2-1; D not certain. This CDR3 has 13 residues. Per germline, CDR1 SGHDT and CDR2 YYEEEE. V shed 5 bases and J shed 8 bases, with 14 bases lying between them. This CDR3 reads CASSSTYWDEQFF. In DNA form, the CDR3 reads TGTGCCAGCAGTTCTACTTATTGGGATGAGCAGTTCTTC.

The chain employs TRBV5-1 and TRBJ1-4; the D is unclear. The germline V gene encodes CDR1 SGHRS and CDR2 YFSETQ. With 10 bases removed from V and 5 bases from J, the gap between germline ends came to 18 bases. CDR3 length: 14 amino acids. The chain's CDR3 is CALLDGQWNEKLFF. CDR3 in DNA: TGCGCCCTTCTGGACGGCCAGTGGAATGAAAAACTGTTTTTT.

The chain recombines TRBV10-3 with TRBJ2-1, with D possibly matching TRBD2 (6 bases). This CDR3 is built from 16 residues. The V and J ends lost 5 bases and 3 bases respectively, with 17 bases between them. Germline V gene lookup returns CDR1 ENHRY and CDR2 SYGVKD. The CDR3 DNA reads TGTGCCATCAGTCGAGGAACGGGAGAGATCTACAATGAGCAGTTCTTC. Translated: CAISRGTGEIYNEQFF.

The V call is TRBV3-1 (or the pseudogene TRBV3-2), the J call TRBJ1-2; TRBD1 matches at 7 bases. Germline V CDR1 and CDR2: LGHDT, YNNKEL (reference sequence). V lost 3 bases to trimming and J lost 8 bases; unmatched junction nucleotides: 6. The CDR3 length is 13 residues. This chain's CDR3 is CASSHNRGIGYTF. CDR3 nucleotide sequence: TGTGCCAGCAGCCATAACAGGGGAATCGGCTACACCTTC.

The chain links TRBV6-2 or TRBV6-3 to TRBJ1-2; 9 nucleotides match TRBD1. There are 15 residues in the CDR3. V shed 2 bases, J shed 2 bases, and the junction held 3 bases outside the gene matches. The germline gives CDR1 MNHEY, CDR2 SVGEGT. CDR3 bases: TGTGCCAGCAGTTACGGGGGACAGGGCAACTATGGCTACACCTTC. Encoded protein: CASSYGGQGNYGYTF.

The chain recombines TRBV3-1 (or the pseudogene TRBV3-2) with TRBJ2-2; D is uncertain. The CDR3 spans 14 residues. V dropped 3 bases and J dropped 0 bases, with 5 bases sitting between them. Germline values: CDR1 LGHDT, CDR2 YNNKEL (reference sequence). CDR3 residues: CASSQGTNTGELFF. As DNA, the CDR3 is TGTGCCAGCAGCCAGGGGACGAACACCGGGGAGCTGTTTTTT.

The gene calls are TRBV6-5 and TRBJ2-1; 9 bases fit TRBD2. V shed 0 bases and J 5 bases; nucleotides not matched to a gene: 2. This CDR3 spans 15 amino acids. Germline loops: CDR1 MNHEY, CDR2 SVGAGI. The CDR3 nucleotides are TGTGCCAGCAGTTACTCGCGGGGGGGCCACAATGAGCAGTTCTTC. Translated: CASSYSRGGHNEQFF.

The V gene is TRBV2, the J gene TRBJ1-5; the match to TRBD1 covers 9 bases. Germline V gene lookup returns CDR1 SNHLY and CDR2 FYNNEI. The CDR3 covers 15 residues. Trimming cost V 5 bases and J 7 bases; bases outside gene matches: 9. This chain's CDR3 is CASSLQTGGTQPQHF. CDR3 coding DNA: TGTGCCAGCAGTCTACAGACAGGGGGAACACAGCCCCAGCATTTT.

As concerns this clone: At one of its ends the junction is not consistent with the germline gene, which may arise from a read error. The chain uses TRBV3-1 (or the pseudogene TRBV3-2) and TRBJ2-1, with 13 nucleotides matching TRBD2. The germline V gene encodes CDR1 LGHDT and CDR2 YNNKEL (reference sequence). This CDR3 has 17 amino acids. The CDR3 reads CASSQDTGLAGTNVQFF. The CDR3 coding sequence is TGTGCCAGCAGCCAAGATACGGGACTAGCGGGGACCAATGTGCAGTTCTTC.

The chain recombines TRBV28 with TRBJ2-7; no firm D call. V lost 3 bases and J 7 bases, leaving 7 bases between the germline ends. The germline gives CDR1 MDHEN, CDR2 SYDVKM. CDR3 size: 11 residues. The CDR3 is CASSFRIEQYF. CDR3 sequence (DNA): TGTGCCAGCAGTTTTAGGATAGAGCAGTACTTC.

The J gene is TRBJ2-3, the V gene TRBV19, with TRBD1 matching 11 bases. V shed 8 bases and J 5 bases; nucleotides not matched to a gene: 12. Germline CDR1 LNHDA, CDR2 SQIVND (reference sequence). The CDR3 has 16 residues. This CDR3 reads CASGSHRDRGLDTQYF. The CDR3 DNA is TGTGCCAGTGGGAGCCATCGGGACAGGGGGTTAGATACGCAGTATTTT.

This sequence joins TRBV6-6 and TRBJ1-3, with D perhaps TRBD1 (6 bases). Germline V CDR1 and CDR2: MNHNY, SVGAGI (reference sequence). Trimming left V 6 bases short and J 1 base short, with 10 bases between. The CDR3 has 14 amino acids. The CDR3 spells CASSPGTSGNTIYF. Written as DNA, the CDR3 is TGTGCCAGCAGCCCTGGGACATCTGGAAACACCATATATTTT.